This TCR beta chain emerged from a study of shared clonotypes between healthy human individuals. General study findings and limits: It was the non-shared clonotypes that had lower generation probabilities than clonotypes shared by all four donors. Collection of samples was limited to blood; tissue repertoires likely differ. Larger richness was generally estimated for naive than memory subsets.

This clone was recorded only once. What it binds is unknown. The CDR3 has 14 residues. Trimming cost V 1 base and J 2 bases, with 9 bases left between them. Germline V gives CDR1 SGHVS, CDR2 FQNEAQ. TCRdb's table, derived via immunoSEQ multiplex PCR, lists solely in-frame clones and lacks some. The sample holds 2 million to 2.5 million clones, approximately 96% seen once. The sequencing input was naive CD4+ T cells sorted from blood. The subset is: CD45RA+ positively selected. The receptor was isolated from a man younger than 30 in good health. The V gene is TRBV7-8, the J gene TRBJ2-7; no reliable D call. The CDR3 bases are TGTGCCAGCAGCTTAGGAGTACCTGCCTACGAGCAGTACTTC. As protein: CASSLGVPAYEQYF.